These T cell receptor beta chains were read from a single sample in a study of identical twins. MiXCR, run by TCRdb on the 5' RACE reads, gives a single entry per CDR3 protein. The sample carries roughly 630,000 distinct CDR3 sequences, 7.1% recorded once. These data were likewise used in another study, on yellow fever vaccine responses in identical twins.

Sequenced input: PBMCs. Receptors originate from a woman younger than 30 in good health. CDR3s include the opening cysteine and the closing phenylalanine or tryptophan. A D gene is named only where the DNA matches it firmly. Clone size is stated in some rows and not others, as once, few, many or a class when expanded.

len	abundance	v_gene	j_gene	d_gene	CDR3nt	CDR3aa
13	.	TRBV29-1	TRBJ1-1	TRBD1	TGCAGCGTTGTGGGACAGGCGAACACTGAAGCTTTCTTT	CSVVGQANTEAFF
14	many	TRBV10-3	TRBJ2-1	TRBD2	TGTGCCATCAGGGGACTAGCGGGAGTAAATGAGCAGTTCTTC	CAIRGLAGVNEQFF
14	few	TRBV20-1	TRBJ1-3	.	TGCAGTGCTAGAGACGGGACTATTGGAAACACCATATATTTT	CSARDGTIGNTIYF
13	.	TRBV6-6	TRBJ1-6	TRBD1	TGTGCCAGCGGCCCACAGGGGCCATTGGCCCTCCACTTT	CASGPQGPLALHF
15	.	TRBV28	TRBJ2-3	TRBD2	TGTGCCAGCAGCAGCCTAGCGGGACCGACGGATACGCAGTATTTT	CASSSLAGPTDTQYF
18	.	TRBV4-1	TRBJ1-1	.	TGCGCCAGCAGCCAAGTTTCTGATTGGCAGGGAGGGAACACTGAAGCTTTCTTT	CASSQVSDWQGGNTEAFF
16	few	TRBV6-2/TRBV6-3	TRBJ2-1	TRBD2	TGTGCCAGCAGTTCCGGGACTAGCGGGGGGGCCGTAGAGCAGTTCTTC	CASSSGTSGGAVEQFF
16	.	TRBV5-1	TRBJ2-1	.	TGCGCCAGCAGCTTGATACGGACAGAACCCTACAATGAGCAGTTCTTC	CASSLIRTEPYNEQFF
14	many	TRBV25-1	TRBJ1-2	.	TGTGCCAGCAGTGAACCCCCGGAGGGCCGAGGCTACACCTTC	CASSEPPEGRGYTF
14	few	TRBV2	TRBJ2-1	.	TGTGCCAGCAGTGAAGACAGGGATGTTGGTGAGCAGTTCTTC	CASSEDRDVGEQFF
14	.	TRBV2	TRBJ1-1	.	TGTGCCAGCGGCAAAGTACAGGCGAACACTGAAGCTTTCTTT	CASGKVQANTEAFF
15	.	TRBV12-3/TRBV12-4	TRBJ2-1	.	TGTGCCAGCAGTCATCAGGGTATGCCTTTGGATGAGCAGTTCTTC	CASSHQGMPLDEQFF
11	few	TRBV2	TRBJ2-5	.	TGTGCCAGCCAAATCCAAGAGACCCAGTACTTC	CASQIQETQYF
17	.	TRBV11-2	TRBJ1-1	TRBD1	TGTGCCAGCAGCGCTCACAGGGGGCTGATAGTGAACACTGAAGCTTTCTTT	CASSAHRGLIVNTEAFF
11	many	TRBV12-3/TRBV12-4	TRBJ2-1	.	TGTGCCAGCACCGGGGTTCATGAGCAGTTCTTC	CASTGVHEQFF
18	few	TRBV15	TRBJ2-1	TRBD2	TGTGCCACCAGCAGAGACCCCTCCGCGGCGGGAGCCTACAATGAGCAGTTCTTC	CATSRDPSAAGAYNEQFF
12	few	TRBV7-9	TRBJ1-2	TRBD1	TGTGCCAGCAGCACGACAGGGACTGGCTACACCTTC	CASSTTGTGYTF
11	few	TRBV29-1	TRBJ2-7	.	TGCAGCGTTGGGGGTTTGGGAGAGCAGTACTTC	CSVGGLGEQYF
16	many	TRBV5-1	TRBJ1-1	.	TGCGCCAGCAGCTCGGAGGGGGGGCGACCGAACACTGAAGCTTTCTTT	CASSSEGGRPNTEAFF
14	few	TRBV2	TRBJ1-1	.	TGTGCCAGCAGTGGGAGGAGGGAAGGGACTGAAGCTTTCTTT	CASSGRREGTEAFF
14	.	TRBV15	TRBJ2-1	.	TGTGCCACCACCCTCGGGTTAGGTGGGGATGAGCAGTTCTTC	CATTLGLGGDEQFF
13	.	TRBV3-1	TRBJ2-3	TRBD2	TGTGCCAGCTCCAACGGGAGGCCAGATACGCAGTATTTT	CASSNGRPDTQYF
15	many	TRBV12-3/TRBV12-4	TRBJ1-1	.	TGTGCCAGCAGTTTACAAACAGGGCTGAACACTGAAGCTTTCTTT	CASSLQTGLNTEAFF
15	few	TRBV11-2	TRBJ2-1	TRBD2	TGTGCCAGCAGCTTGTCTAGCGGGGGTGTCAATGAGCAGTTCTTC	CASSLSSGGVNEQFF
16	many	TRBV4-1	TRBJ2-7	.	TGCGCCAGCAGCCAAGTAATAGGTACGAGCTCCTACGAGCAGTACTTC	CASSQVIGTSSYEQYF
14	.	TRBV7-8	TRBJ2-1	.	TGTGCCAGCAGCCTGCGACAGGGAGGGTATGAGCAGTTCTTC	CASSLRQGGYEQFF
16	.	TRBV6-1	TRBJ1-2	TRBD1	TGTGCCAGCAGTCGACAGGGGACCTCCTCTAACTATGGCTACACCTTC	CASSRQGTSSNYGYTF
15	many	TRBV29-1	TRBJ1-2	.	TGCAGCGCGACTCCGGGACACCAAGCTAACTATGGCTACACCTTC	CSATPGHQANYGYTF
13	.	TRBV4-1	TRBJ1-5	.	TGCGCCAGCAGCCAAGATTTGTTTCAGCCCCAGCATTTT	CASSQDLFQPQHF
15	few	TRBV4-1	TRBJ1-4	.	TGCGCCAGCAGCCAAGATGGAGGGGTCAATGAAAAACTGTTTTTT	CASSQDGGVNEKLFF
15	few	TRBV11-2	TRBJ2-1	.	TGTGCCAGCAGCTTATGGGAGCGGACCGTCTATGAGCAGTTCTTC	CASSLWERTVYEQFF
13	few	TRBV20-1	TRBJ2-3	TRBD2	TGCAGTGCTAGAGAACGGGAGGGGGATACGCAGTATTTT	CSAREREGDTQYF
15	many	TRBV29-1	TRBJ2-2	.	TGCAGCGTTGAAGGGAGAGCGGGGAACACCGGGGAGCTGTTTTTT	CSVEGRAGNTGELFF